The 18 T cell receptor beta chains below come from one sample, sequenced in a study of T-cell reconstitution after alpha-beta-depleted transplantation in children. Researchers prepared the TCRbeta library using unique molecular identifiers, the study reports. One entry per CDR3 protein results from TCRdb running MiXCR on the PCR reads. Among almost 250,000 distinct CDR3 sequences, about 26% were seen once, and the ten largest hold roughly 2.6%. This material consisted of PBMCs, taken before TCRalphabeta/CD19-depleted stem cell transplant. Receptor source: a girl aged 2 to 10 with Fanconi anemia, due to receive a stem cell transplant.

This clonotype was observed at least ten times. This chain connects TRBV6-5 to TRBJ1-4; 7 bases align to TRBD1. Per germline, CDR1 MNHEY and CDR2 SVGAGI. V gave up 0 bases and J gave up 7 bases; unmatched junction bases: 5. CDR3 length: 15 residues. CDR3 nucleotide sequence: TGTGCCAGCAGTTACTCAGGGGGCGCGTTTGAAAAACTGTTTTTT. Its translation: CASSYSGGAFEKLFF.

This clonotype was detected many times. The rearrangement links TRBV7-2 to TRBJ2-2; the match to TRBD1 covers 8 bases. Looked up from germline, CDR1 is SGHTA and CDR2 is FQGNSA. This CDR3 has 13 amino acids. CDR3: CAVDRGRTGELFF. The CDR3 DNA reads TGTGCAGTCGACAGGGGAAGGACCGGGGAGCTGTTTTTT.

This clonotype was seen a handful of times. The chain joins TRBV15 to TRBJ2-5; D may match TRBD1 or TRBD2 (6 bases each). The CDR3 has 16 residues. In germline, CDR1 is LNHNV, CDR2 YYDKDF (reference sequence). Trimming took off 1 base at V and 3 bases at J, with 15 bases between the two ends. In DNA form, the CDR3 reads TGTGCCACCAGCAGAGTACGGGGGCTTGGAGAAGAGACCCAGTACTTC. Amino acid sequence: CATSRVRGLGEETQYF.

J is TRBJ1-1 and V is TRBV21-1. TRBV21-1 is shown as a pseudogene. The CDR3 spans 17 residues. CDR3 region: CASSKATGPPGNTEAFF. In DNA form, the CDR3 reads TGTGCCAGCAGCAAAGCGACAGGCCCACCGGGGAACACTGAAGCTTTCTTT.

The V gene is TRBV6-5, the J gene TRBJ2-7; D is possibly TRBD1 (5 bases). The germline V gene encodes CDR1 MNHEY and CDR2 SVGAGI. CDR3 size: 12 residues. V lost 6 bases to trimming and J lost 3 bases, with 9 bases between them. CDR3 sequence reads: CASRDSLYEQYF. CDR3 DNA: TGTGCCAGCAGAGACAGCCTCTACGAGCAGTACTTC.

This clonotype has just a few counts. This chain joins TRBV7-9 and TRBJ1-1; unclear D gene. The CDR3 consists of 14 residues. Germline V lookup: CDR1 SEHNR, CDR2 FQNEAQ (reference sequence). Trimming removed 3 bases at V and 0 bases at J, with 8 bases between. The CDR3 here is CASSFSTVNTEAFF. In nucleotides, the CDR3 is TGTGCCAGCAGCTTCTCAACAGTGAACACTGAAGCTTTCTTT.

This chain links TRBV12-3 or TRBV12-4 with TRBJ2-1; no clear D. V was clipped by 0 bases and J by 5 bases, with 11 bases between them. The CDR3 runs 15 residues. Here the CDR3 DNA reads TGTGCCAGCAGTTTAGCTGGACCCCCCGACAATGAGCAGTTCTTC. Translated: CASSLAGPPDNEQFF.

V usage is TRBV20-1 and J usage is TRBJ2-1, with TRBD2 identical over 8 bases. The trim removed 0 bases at V and 7 bases at J, leaving 8 bases unmatched. The CDR3 totals 15 residues. Germline values: CDR1 DFQATT, CDR2 SNEGSKA (reference sequence). The CDR3 DNA reads TGCAGTGCTAGAGAAAGCGGGAGTTGGGCGAATGAGCAGTTCTTC. Translation: CSARESGSWANEQFF.

There are a few counts of this clonotype. V is TRBV6-5 and J is TRBJ1-2, with 7 bases fitting TRBD1. The CDR3 loop spans 12 amino acids. Looked up from germline, CDR1 is MNHEY and CDR2 is SVGAGI. The J segment lost 8 bases and the V segment lost 5 bases, leaving 5 bases of the junction unmatched. The CDR3 reads CASSRQGLGYTF. CDR3 nucleotide sequence: TGTGCCAGCAGTCGACAGGGACTGGGCTACACCTTC.

The V call is TRBV20-1, the J call TRBJ2-7, with TRBD1 as a possible D gene (5 bases). Germline V gene lookup returns CDR1 DFQATT and CDR2 SNEGSKA (reference sequence). V gave up 0 bases and J gave up 2 bases, with 14 bases separating them. CDR3 length: 15 amino acids. CDR3 sequence reads: CSAREDTNFPYEQYF. Written as DNA, the CDR3 is TGCAGTGCTAGAGAGGACACCAACTTTCCCTACGAGCAGTACTTC.

CDR3 nucleotide sequence: TGTGCCAGCAGTTTCAGGAAGCCCTACGAGCAGTACTTC. Protein sequence: CASSFRKPYEQYF. The V gene is TRBV12-3 or TRBV12-4, the J gene TRBJ2-7; no clear D. The CDR3 covers 13 residues. V shed 3 bases and J shed 2 bases, with 8 bases lying between them.

The chain is built from TRBV6-2 or TRBV6-3 and TRBJ2-7; 8 bases are shared with TRBD1. Germline V lookup: CDR1 MNHEY, CDR2 SVGEGT. This CDR3 is built from 14 residues. The junction had 12 bases not matched to a gene; V was cut back by 5 bases and J by 9 bases. CDR3 bases: TGTGCCAGCAGTCCTAACGGAAGACAGGGGAGGCAGTACTTC. This sequence encodes CASSPNGRQGRQYF.

A few counts support this clonotype. Written as DNA, the CDR3 is TGCAGTGCTAGGGGCTACACTGAAGCTTTCTTT. Amino acids: CSARGYTEAFF. V usage is TRBV20-1 and J usage is TRBJ1-1; D remains ambiguous. Trimming stripped 3 bases from V and 3 bases from J, with 5 bases between. This CDR3 comprises 11 residues. Germline V gene sequence: CDR1 DFQATT, CDR2 SNEGSKA (reference sequence).

This clonotype was observed a few times. The rearrangement uses TRBV28 and TRBJ2-7; TRBD2 matches 7 bases. Trimming at V came to 3 bases and at J to 7 bases, leaving 9 bases not matched to a gene. This CDR3 is 14 amino acids long. The germline CDR1 and CDR2 sequences are MDHEN and SYDVKM. This CDR3 is CASSLYLAEREQYF. The CDR3 DNA reads TGTGCCAGCAGTTTGTACCTAGCGGAAAGGGAGCAGTACTTC.

There are many counts of this clonotype. This chain joins TRBV2 and TRBJ2-2; D not resolved. The germline V and J ends were trimmed by 5 bases and 0 bases, with 13 bases remaining between them. The germline gives CDR1 SNHLY, CDR2 FYNNEI. This CDR3 spans 16 amino acids. CDR3 protein: CASSNRPLANTGELFF. The CDR3 DNA reads as TGTGCCAGCAGTAACAGACCTCTCGCGAACACCGGGGAGCTGTTTTTT.

Ten or more counts support this clonotype. The V call is TRBV28, the J call TRBJ2-5, with D unresolved. The CDR3 has 13 residues. In germline, CDR1 is MDHEN, CDR2 SYDVKM. Trimming removed 0 bases at V and 2 bases at J, with 4 bases between. The CDR3 DNA is TGTGCCAGCAGTTTATGGGGTCAAGAGACCCAGTACTTC. As protein: CASSLWGQETQYF.

This clonotype was seen ten or more times. The V gene is TRBV29-1, the J gene TRBJ2-1; D might be TRBD1 or TRBD2, each matching 7 bases. The CDR3 is made up of 13 amino acids. Germline V gives CDR1 SQVTM, CDR2 ANQGSEA. V was trimmed by 3 bases and J by 8 bases, leaving 14 bases between them. CDR3 sequence (DNA): TGCAGCGTTGATCAGGGGGGGATCGATGAGCAGTTCTTC. It codes for CSVDQGGIDEQFF.

In this sample, this clonotype turned up many times. The chain couples TRBV6-1 to TRBJ2-3, with TRBD2 identical over 14 bases. The CDR3 spans 16 residues. J was trimmed by 3 bases and V by 6 bases; bases with no gene match: 5. The germline V gene has CDR1 MNHNS and CDR2 SASEGT. CDR3 DNA: TGTGCCAGCAGCGGGACTAGCGGGAGTTGGACAGATACGCAGTATTTT. Translation gives CASSGTSGSWTDTQYF.